The 15 T cell receptor beta chains in this list originate from one sample, sequenced in a study of blood T cell repertoires in COVID-19. Some clones are missing from TCRdb's copy, which holds only in-frame ones; the method was immunoSEQ multiplex PCR. The sample has 300,000 to 400,000 clones, 88% seen once. Sequenced input: peripheral blood. These receptors were collected from a woman between 65 and 79 years old with COVID-19, enrolled during active disease.

This chain connects TRBV24-1 to TRBJ1-1, with TRBD1 identical over 10 bases. Trimming took 7 bases from V and 3 from J; bases not matched to a gene: 10. The CDR3 has 16 residues. Germline CDR1 KGHDR, CDR2 SFDVKD. CDR3 DNA: TGTGCCACCAGCCCCCGCGGGACAGGGGAGGACACTGAAGCTTTCTTT. This codes for CATSPRGTGEDTEAFF.

The rearrangement joins TRBV7-9 to TRBJ1-1; D gene uncertain. Trimming took 3 bases from V and 8 from J, leaving 13 bases between them. CDR1 and CDR2 from the germline V gene are SEHNR and FQNEAQ (reference sequence). The CDR3 contains 13 residues. The CDR3 DNA follows: TGTGCCAGCAGCTTCGGGGTTGGCGAGGAAGCTTTCTTT. As protein: CASSFGVGEEAFF.

The CDR3, as DNA: TGTGCCAGTAGTAATAACGACAGGGGACATGGCTACACCTTC. Its protein is CASSNNDRGHGYTF. This chain joins TRBV19 and TRBJ1-2; 8 bases line up with TRBD1. This CDR3 comprises 14 residues. Germline V CDR1 and CDR2: LNHDA, SQIVND (reference sequence). V was pared by 4 bases and J by 6 bases, with 7 bases of the junction left unmatched.

The V call is TRBV3-1 (or the pseudogene TRBV3-2), the J call TRBJ2-5, with D perhaps TRBD1 (6 bases). Germline CDR1 reads LGHDT; CDR2 reads YNNKEL (reference sequence). The CDR3 consists of 13 residues. Trimming removed 5 bases at V and 4 bases at J, with 11 bases between. CDR3 coding DNA: TGTGCCAGCAGCGCAAGAGGGGGAGAGACCCAGTACTTC. As protein: CASSARGGETQYF.

The V call is TRBV28, the J call TRBJ1-5; 9 bases agree with TRBD1. The CDR3 contains 14 residues. CDR1 is MDHEN and CDR2 is SYDVKM in the germline V gene. V dropped 8 bases and J dropped 4; count of bases not matched to a gene: 6. This CDR3 reads CASLTGGTNQPQHF. The CDR3 coding sequence is TGTGCCAGCCTTACAGGGGGCACGAATCAGCCCCAGCATTTT.

This clone is a singleton in its sample. The chain couples TRBV19 to TRBJ2-3; D is perhaps TRBD2 (6 bases). This CDR3 spans 18 amino acids. The ends were cut back, 3 bases at V and 0 bases at J, with 19 bases in the middle. Per germline, CDR1 LNHDA and CDR2 SQIVND (reference sequence). The CDR3 sequence is CASSIPRGLRGSTDTQYF. For the CDR3, the DNA is TGTGCCAGTAGTATTCCAAGAGGGTTGCGGGGTAGCACAGATACGCAGTATTTT.

The chain has TRBV28 and TRBJ1-2; 8 nucleotides match TRBD1. CDR3 length: 15 residues. V gave up 8 bases and J gave up 3 bases; unmatched junction bases: 11. Per germline, CDR1 MDHEN and CDR2 SYDVKM. In DNA, the CDR3 is TGTGCCAGCCGCCCACGACAGGGGCAAGACTATGGCTACACCTTC. This gives the protein CASRPRQGQDYGYTF.

This rearrangement joins TRBV27 to TRBJ1-5; D perhaps matches TRBD1 (5 bases). The CDR3 extends over 14 amino acids. V was cut by 5 bases and J by 3 bases, with 11 bases left in between. Germline values: CDR1 MNHEY, CDR2 SMNVEV (reference sequence). In nucleotides, the CDR3 is TGTGCCAGCAGTGTCACAGGCTTCAATCAGCCCCAGCATTTT. Translated, it gives CASSVTGFNQPQHF.

V and J are TRBV30 and TRBJ2-6; D is uncertain. This CDR3 has 14 residues. The V gene lost 5 bases and the J gene lost 0 bases, with 8 bases spanning the gap. CDR1 is GTSNPN and CDR2 is SVGIG in the germline V gene (reference sequence). The CDR3 region has the DNA TGTGCCTGGGAAAAGAGCTCTGGGGCCAACGTCCTGACTTTC. Protein product: CAWEKSSGANVLTF.

The chain uses TRBV10-2 and TRBJ1-2; possible D gene TRBD1, 6 bases. CDR1 is WSHSY, CDR2 SAAADI, per germline. V dropped 5 bases and J dropped 3 bases, with 10 bases sitting between them. The CDR3 runs to 13 residues. The CDR3 protein is CASSMTGDYGYTF. The CDR3 nucleotides read TGCGCCAGCAGTATGACAGGAGACTATGGCTACACCTTC.

This clone was seen a few times. The chain joins TRBV2 to TRBJ1-2, with D tentatively TRBD1 (5 bases). Trimming removed 5 bases from V and 10 bases from J, with 20 bases in between. CDR1 and CDR2 (germline): SNHLY, FYNNEI. The CDR3 extends over 14 amino acids. The CDR3 spells CASSLLDIGADYTF. The CDR3 nucleotides are TGTGCCAGCAGTCTACTGGACATAGGGGCTGACTACACCTTC.

The CDR3 coding sequence is TGTGCCAGCAGCCCCCAGGGACAGATCTACGAGCAGTACTTC. This codes for CASSPQGQIYEQYF. This chain links TRBV21-1 with TRBJ2-7; the table's D call TRBD1 went unverified against the DNA. TRBV21-1 is labeled a pseudogene. This CDR3 comprises 14 residues.

The rearrangement uses TRBV9 and TRBJ2-2, with 7 bases fitting TRBD1. V trimming: 4 bases; J trimming: 1 base; junction bases outside the gene matches: 4. Looked up from germline, CDR1 is SGDLS and CDR2 is YYNGEE. The CDR3 is made up of 15 amino acids. The CDR3 nucleotides are TGTGCCAGCAGCCCAAGGACAGGGAACACCGGGGAGCTGTTTTTT. Amino acid sequence: CASSPRTGNTGELFF.

A few counts support this clone. The CDR3 DNA reads as TGCGCCAGCAGCCCGGGACAGTTCGGAGGGGAGCAGTACTTC. Its protein product is CASSPGQFGGEQYF. This rearrangement joins TRBV5-1 to TRBJ2-7; the D gene is possibly TRBD1 (7 bases). From germline, CDR1 is SGHRS and CDR2 YFSETQ. This CDR3 comprises 14 residues. The ends were cut back, 4 bases at V and 7 bases at J, with 18 bases in the middle.

This chain joins TRBV6-5 and TRBJ1-4; TRBD1 aligns across 8 bases. CDR1 MNHEY and CDR2 SVGAGI come from the germline V gene. The CDR3 spans 13 residues. With 10 bases clipped from V and 5 bases from J, the junction kept 6 bases outside the gene matches. CDR3 nucleotide sequence: TGTGCCACCTGGACAGGGATGAATGAAAAACTGTTTTTT. Its translation: CATWTGMNEKLFF.